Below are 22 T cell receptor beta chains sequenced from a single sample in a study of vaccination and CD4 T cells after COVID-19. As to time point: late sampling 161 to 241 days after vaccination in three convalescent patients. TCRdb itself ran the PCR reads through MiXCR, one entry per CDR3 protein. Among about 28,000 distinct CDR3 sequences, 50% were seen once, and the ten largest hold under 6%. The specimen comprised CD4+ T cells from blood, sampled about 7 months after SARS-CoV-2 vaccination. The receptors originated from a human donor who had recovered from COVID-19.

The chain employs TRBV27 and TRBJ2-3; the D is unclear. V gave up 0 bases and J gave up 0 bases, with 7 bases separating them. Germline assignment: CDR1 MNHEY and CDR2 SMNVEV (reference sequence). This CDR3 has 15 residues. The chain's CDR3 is CASSLSATSTDTQYF. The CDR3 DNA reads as TGTGCCAGCAGTTTATCTGCTACTAGCACAGATACGCAGTATTTT.

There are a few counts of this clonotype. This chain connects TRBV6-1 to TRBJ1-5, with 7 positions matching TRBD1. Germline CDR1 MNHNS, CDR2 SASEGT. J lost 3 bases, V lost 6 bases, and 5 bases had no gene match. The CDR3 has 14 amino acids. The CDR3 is CASRGGTVNQPQHF. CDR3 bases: TGTGCCAGCAGAGGTGGGACAGTCAATCAGCCCCAGCATTTT.

The CDR3 here is CSARVSDSTDTQYF. In nucleotides, the CDR3 is TGCAGTGCTAGAGTTTCGGATAGCACAGATACGCAGTATTTT. This sequence joins TRBV20-1 and TRBJ2-3; D ambiguous. V was trimmed by 1 base and J by 0 bases, leaving 8 bases between them. CDR3 length equals 14 residues. Germline V lookup: CDR1 DFQATT, CDR2 SNEGSKA (reference sequence).

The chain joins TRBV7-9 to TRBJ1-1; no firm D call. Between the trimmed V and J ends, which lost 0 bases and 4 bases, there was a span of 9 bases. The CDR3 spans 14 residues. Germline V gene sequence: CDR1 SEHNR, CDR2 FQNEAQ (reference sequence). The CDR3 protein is CASSLASGGTEAFF. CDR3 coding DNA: TGTGCCAGCAGCTTAGCCAGTGGAGGCACTGAAGCTTTCTTT.

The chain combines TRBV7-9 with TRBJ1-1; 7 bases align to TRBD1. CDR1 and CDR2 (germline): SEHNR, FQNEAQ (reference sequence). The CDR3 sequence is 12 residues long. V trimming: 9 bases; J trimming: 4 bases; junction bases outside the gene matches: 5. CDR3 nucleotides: TGTGCCAGTCAGCAGGGGGGCACTGAAGCTTTCTTT. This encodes CASQQGGTEAFF.

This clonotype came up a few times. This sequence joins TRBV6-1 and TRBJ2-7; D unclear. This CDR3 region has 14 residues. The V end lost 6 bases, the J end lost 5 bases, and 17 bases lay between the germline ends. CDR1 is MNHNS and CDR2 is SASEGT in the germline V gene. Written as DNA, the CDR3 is TGTGCCAGCAGAATAGCTTCCCGCCCCCACGAGCAGTACTTC. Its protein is CASRIASRPHEQYF.

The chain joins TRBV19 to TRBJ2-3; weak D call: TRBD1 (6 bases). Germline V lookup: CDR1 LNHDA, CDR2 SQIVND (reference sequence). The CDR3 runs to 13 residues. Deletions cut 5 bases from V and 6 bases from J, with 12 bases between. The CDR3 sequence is CASSSDRSDTQYF. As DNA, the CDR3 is TGTGCCAGTAGTTCCGACAGGTCGGATACGCAGTATTTT.

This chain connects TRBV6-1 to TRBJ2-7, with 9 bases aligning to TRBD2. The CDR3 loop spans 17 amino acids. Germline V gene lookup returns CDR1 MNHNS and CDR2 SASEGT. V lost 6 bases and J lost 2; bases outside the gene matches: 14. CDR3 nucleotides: TGTGCCAGCAGGACCCACCGTCGGCTAGCGGGAACCTACGAGCAGTACTTC. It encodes CASRTHRRLAGTYEQYF.

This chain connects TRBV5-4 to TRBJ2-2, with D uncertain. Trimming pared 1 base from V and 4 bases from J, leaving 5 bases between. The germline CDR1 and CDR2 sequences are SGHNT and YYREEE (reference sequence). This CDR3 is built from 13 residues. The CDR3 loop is CASSLWGTGELFF. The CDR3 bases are TGTGCCAGCAGCTTGTGGGGCACCGGGGAGCTGTTTTTT.

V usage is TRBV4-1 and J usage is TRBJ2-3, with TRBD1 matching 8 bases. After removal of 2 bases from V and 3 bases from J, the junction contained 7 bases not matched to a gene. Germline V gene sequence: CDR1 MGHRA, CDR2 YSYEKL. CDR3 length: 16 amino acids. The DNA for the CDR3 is TGCGCCAGCAGCCAACCTCGGACAGGGAGGACAGATACGCAGTATTTT. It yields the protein CASSQPRTGRTDTQYF.

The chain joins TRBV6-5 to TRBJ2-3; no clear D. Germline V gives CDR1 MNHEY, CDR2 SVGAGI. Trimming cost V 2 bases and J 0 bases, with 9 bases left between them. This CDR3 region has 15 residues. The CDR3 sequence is CASSYRATSTDTQYF. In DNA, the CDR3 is TGTGCCAGCAGTTACCGGGCTACTAGCACAGATACGCAGTATTTT.

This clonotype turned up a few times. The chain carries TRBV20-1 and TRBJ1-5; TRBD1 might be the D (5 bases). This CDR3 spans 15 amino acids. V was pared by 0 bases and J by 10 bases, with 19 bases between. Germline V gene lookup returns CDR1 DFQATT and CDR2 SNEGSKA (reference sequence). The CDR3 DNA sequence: TGCAGTGCTAGAGAGGAGGGGCGCGCTTGGAGCCCCCAGCATTTT. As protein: CSAREEGRAWSPQHF.

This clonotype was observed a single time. This CDR3 reads CATSRRARGTDTQYF. The CDR3 DNA reads as TGTGCCACCTCACGTAGGGCTAGAGGCACAGATACGCAGTATTTT. The chain recombines TRBV5-4 with TRBJ2-3, with no clear D. Germline CDR1 and CDR2: SGHNT and YYREEE (reference sequence). The CDR3 consists of 15 residues. The germline V and J ends were trimmed by 9 bases and 1 base, with 18 bases remaining between them.

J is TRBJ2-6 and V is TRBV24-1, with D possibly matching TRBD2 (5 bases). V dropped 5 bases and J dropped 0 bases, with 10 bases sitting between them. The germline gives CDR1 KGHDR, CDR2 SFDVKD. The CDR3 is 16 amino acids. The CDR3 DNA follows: TGTGCCACCAGTGGCGGAGGTAACTCTGGGGCCAACGTCCTGACTTTC. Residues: CATSGGGNSGANVLTF.

The CDR3 is CASRGTSGSENEQFF. CDR3 in DNA: TGTGCCAGCAGGGGGACTAGCGGGAGTGAGAATGAGCAGTTCTTC. The chain recombines TRBV2 with TRBJ2-1; 14 nucleotides match TRBD2. Germline values: CDR1 SNHLY, CDR2 FYNNEI. Trimming took 6 bases from V and 7 from J; bases not matched to a gene: 5. This CDR3 contains 15 residues.

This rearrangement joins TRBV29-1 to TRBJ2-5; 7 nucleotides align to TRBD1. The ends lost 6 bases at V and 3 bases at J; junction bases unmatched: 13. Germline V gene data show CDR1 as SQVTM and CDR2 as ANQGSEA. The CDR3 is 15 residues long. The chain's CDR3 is CSVRAGTAVEETQYF. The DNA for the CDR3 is TGCAGCGTCCGCGCCGGGACAGCTGTAGAAGAGACCCAGTACTTC.

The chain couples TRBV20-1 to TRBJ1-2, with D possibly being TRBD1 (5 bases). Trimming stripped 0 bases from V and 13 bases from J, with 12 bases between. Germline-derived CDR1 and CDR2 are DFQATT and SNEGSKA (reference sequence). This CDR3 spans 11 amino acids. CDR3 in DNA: TGCAGTGCTAGAGAGGCCAGGGACCCCACCTTC. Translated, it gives CSAREARDPTF.

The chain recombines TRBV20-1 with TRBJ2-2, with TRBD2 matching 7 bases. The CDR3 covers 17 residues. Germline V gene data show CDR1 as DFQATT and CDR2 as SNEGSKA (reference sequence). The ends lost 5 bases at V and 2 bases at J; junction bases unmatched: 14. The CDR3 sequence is CSASRGTAGENTGELFF. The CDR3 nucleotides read TGCAGTGCTTCCAGAGGCACGGCGGGAGAAAACACCGGGGAGCTGTTTTTT.

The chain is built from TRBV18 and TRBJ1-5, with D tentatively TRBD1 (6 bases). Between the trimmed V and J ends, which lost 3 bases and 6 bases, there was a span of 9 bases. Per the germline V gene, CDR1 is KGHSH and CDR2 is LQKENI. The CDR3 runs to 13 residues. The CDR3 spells CASSPSGAQPQHF. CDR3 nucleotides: TGTGCCAGCTCACCGTCAGGGGCTCAGCCCCAGCATTTT.

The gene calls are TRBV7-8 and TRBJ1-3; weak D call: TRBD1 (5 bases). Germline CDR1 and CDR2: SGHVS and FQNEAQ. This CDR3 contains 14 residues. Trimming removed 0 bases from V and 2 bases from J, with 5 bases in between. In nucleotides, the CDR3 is TGTGCCAGCAGCTTAGCGGGGCCTGGAAACACCATATATTTT. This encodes CASSLAGPGNTIYF.

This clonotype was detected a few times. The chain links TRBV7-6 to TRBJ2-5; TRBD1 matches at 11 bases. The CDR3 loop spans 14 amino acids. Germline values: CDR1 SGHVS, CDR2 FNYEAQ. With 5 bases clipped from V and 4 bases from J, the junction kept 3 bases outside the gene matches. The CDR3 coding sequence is TGTGCCAGCAGCCCGGGACAGGGGGGAGAGACCCAGTACTTC. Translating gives CASSPGQGGETQYF.

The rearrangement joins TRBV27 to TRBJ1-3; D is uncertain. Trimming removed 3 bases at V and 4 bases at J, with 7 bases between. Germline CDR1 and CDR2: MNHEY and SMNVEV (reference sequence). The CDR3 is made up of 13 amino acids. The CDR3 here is CASSFAGGNTIYF. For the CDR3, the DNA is TGTGCCAGCAGTTTCGCTGGGGGAAACACCATATATTTT.